This T cell receptor (beta chain) was documented in a study of metastatic and nonmetastatic thyroid tumors. Germline CDR1 is SGHAT and CDR2 is FQNNGV. The CDR3 has 14 amino acids. Losses at the gene ends were 5 bases for V and 10 bases for J; bases not matched to a gene: 5. MiXCR was used by TCRdb to re-call the PCR reads. The repertoire holds over 30,000 clones, with approximately 15% as singletons. There are many counts of this clone. This may be a read error: a much more frequent sequence differs by one nucleotide. Not a single patient had been given any form of treatment at any point before undergoing thyroid surgery.

Sequencing was done on a sample of blood. The source is a male donor with papillary thyroid cancer or a benign thyroid nodule (not recorded which). Some clones in this sample may be carry-over from other donors' samples. V is TRBV11-2 and J is TRBJ1-6; the match to TRBD1 covers 10 bases. Here the CDR3 DNA reads TGTGCCAGCAGCGGGGGACAGGGGACCTCACCCCTCCACTTT. Protein product: CASSGGQGTSPLHF.